The present T cell receptor beta chain was sequenced within a study of beta chain features in type 1 diabetes. V shed 0 bases and J shed 5 bases, with 11 bases lying between them. The V gene's germline CDR1 is SGHRS and CDR2 YFSETQ. The CDR3 is 14 amino acids. Blood was collected once per donor into heparin, averaging approximately 110 mL. As every portion of the isolated RNA was reverse transcribed, the sequencing read expressed TCRB transcripts. Profiled with immunoSEQ multiplex PCR; TCRdb holds only in-frame clones, not every one. The sample shows about 240,000 clones, 25% to 35% of them seen only once.

The sequencing sample was made of central memory CD4+ T cells from blood. The gene calls are TRBV5-1 and TRBJ2-5; D might be TRBD2 (5 bases). This clonotype originated in a man aged 25 to 40 in good health. CDR3 bases: TGCGCCAGCAGCTTGGTTCTAGCCCGCGAGACCCAGTACTTC. Encoded protein: CASSLVLARETQYF.